One and the same sample provided the 24 T cell receptor beta chains below, sequenced in a study of blood T cells in healthy people across ages. Primers used in a second PCR of about 6 to 11 cycles were a sample-barcoded 5' primer and a J-beta primer mix. One entry per CDR3 protein results from TCRdb running MiXCR on the 5' RACE reads. In the table there are a few hundred thousand distinct CDR3 sequences, roughly 28% of which are singletons. The specimen sequenced was blood. These receptors all stem from a woman aged 65 to 85 in good health.

This clonotype has only a few counts. The chain couples TRBV7-6 to TRBJ2-1; D gene unclear. Germline values: CDR1 SGHVS, CDR2 FNYEAQ. The CDR3 runs to 12 residues. V dropped 4 bases and J dropped 10 bases, with 11 bases sitting between them. DNA of the CDR3: TGTGCCAGCAGCTCCCGTAACAGAGAGCAGTTCTTC. Translating gives CASSSRNREQFF.

V and J are TRBV3-1 and TRBJ2-2, with 11 bases that match TRBD2. V dropped 0 bases and J dropped 0; count of bases not matched to a gene: 6. From germline, CDR1 is LGHDT and CDR2 YNNKEL (reference sequence). This CDR3 has 19 residues. The CDR3 protein is CASSQEAGLAGANTGELFF. CDR3 nucleotide sequence: TGTGCCAGCAGCCAAGAGGCAGGACTAGCGGGTGCGAACACCGGGGAGCTGTTTTTT.

The chain is built from TRBV20-1 and TRBJ1-2, with TRBD1 identical over 7 bases. The CDR3 length is 12 residues. CDR1 and CDR2 (germline): DFQATT, SNEGSKA (reference sequence). V trimming: 5 bases; J trimming: 3 bases; junction bases outside the gene matches: 3. The CDR3 is CSALDRDYGYTF. The CDR3 region has the DNA TGCAGTGCTCTCGACAGGGACTATGGCTACACCTTC.

This clonotype was detected only a few times. The genes are TRBV3-1 and TRBJ1-5; 8 bases are shared with TRBD1. The CDR3 spans 18 residues. After removal of 1 base from V and 3 bases from J, the junction contained 11 bases not matched to a gene. In germline, CDR1 is LGHDT, CDR2 YNNKEL (reference sequence). This chain's CDR3 is CASSQGAPTGGLNQPQHF. The DNA for the CDR3 is TGTGCCAGCAGCCAAGGAGCCCCAACAGGGGGACTCAATCAGCCCCAGCATTTT.

The table lists this clonotype with a few counts. The genes are TRBV20-1 and TRBJ2-4; D may be TRBD1 (6 bases). The CDR3 sequence is 13 residues long. The germline V gene has CDR1 DFQATT and CDR2 SNEGSKA (reference sequence). The V and J ends lost 3 bases and 6 bases respectively, with 12 bases between them. CDR3 amino acids: CSASIARGNIQYF. The CDR3 region has the DNA TGCAGTGCTAGTATTGCCAGGGGAAACATTCAGTACTTC.

The chain has TRBV4-3 and TRBJ1-5; 9 bases line up with TRBD1. Germline lookup yields CDR1 LGHNA and CDR2 YSLEER. The trim removed 0 bases at V and 5 bases at J, leaving 8 bases unmatched. The CDR3 runs to 17 residues. The CDR3 loop is CASSQESWDRAYQPQHF. DNA for the CDR3: TGCGCCAGCAGCCAAGAATCATGGGACAGGGCATATCAGCCCCAGCATTTT.

This clonotype was seen repeatedly, ten times or more. The chain joins TRBV6-5 to TRBJ2-5, with D unresolved. The germline V gene has CDR1 MNHEY and CDR2 SVGAGI. V dropped 0 bases and J dropped 2 bases, with 7 bases sitting between them. This CDR3 comprises 14 residues. The CDR3 sequence is CASSYSWGQETQYF. The CDR3 DNA reads TGTGCCAGCAGTTACTCGTGGGGACAAGAGACCCAGTACTTC.

Only a few counts were recorded for this clonotype. The J gene is TRBJ1-3, the V gene TRBV11-2, with TRBD1 matching over 7 bases. The CDR3 loop spans 16 amino acids. V was clipped by 5 bases and J by 2 bases; unmatched bases: 9. CDR1 and CDR2 from the germline V gene are SGHAT and FQNNGV. Here the CDR3 DNA reads TGTGCCAGCAGCCCTTTGAGCGACAGGGCTGGAAACACCATATATTTT. Translating gives CASSPLSDRAGNTIYF. Combining the CDR3 with reference TRBV11-2 and TRBJ1-3 gives the whole variable domain EAGVAQSPRYKIIEKRQSVAFWCNPISGHATLYWYQQILGQGPKLLIQFQNNGVVDDSQLPKDRFSAERLKGVDSTLKIQPAKLEDSAVYLCASSPLSDRAGNTIYFGEGSWLTVV.

The chain links TRBV7-9 to TRBJ2-1; D is uncertain. The CDR3 consists of 14 residues. Deletions cut 8 bases from V and 0 bases from J, with 11 bases between. Per the germline V gene, CDR1 is SEHNR and CDR2 is FQNEAQ (reference sequence). The CDR3 DNA reads as TGTGCCAGCGGCTCACAGCGCTCCTACAATGAGCAGTTCTTC. Translation: CASGSQRSYNEQFF.

This clonotype was seen at least ten times. The rearrangement links TRBV11-3 to TRBJ2-7; unclear D gene. V lost 1 base, J lost 2 bases, and 6 bases lay in between. CDR3 length: 13 amino acids. Germline lookup yields CDR1 SGHNT and CDR2 YENEEA. CDR3 bases: TGTGCCAGCAGCTTAGCCGCGACCTACGAGCAGTACTTC. Its protein product is CASSLAATYEQYF.

This clonotype was observed at least ten times. The rearrangement joins TRBV7-2 to TRBJ2-5; no firm D call. Germline values: CDR1 SGHTA, CDR2 FQGNSA. The V end was cut by 6 bases, the J end by 1 base, with 3 bases between. The CDR3 loop spans 11 amino acids. CDR3: CASRLQETQYF. CDR3 coding DNA: TGTGCCAGCAGGCTCCAAGAGACCCAGTACTTC.

This chain joins TRBV2 and TRBJ2-5; D tentatively fits TRBD1 or TRBD2 (5 bases each). Trimming shortened V by 4 bases and J by 1 base, and 13 bases separated the two germline ends. This CDR3 region has 15 residues. In germline, CDR1 is SNHLY, CDR2 FYNNEI. DNA of the CDR3: TGTGCCAGCAGTGGTTTCGGGACGGTCCAAGAGACCCAGTACTTC. It translates to CASSGFGTVQETQYF.

This sequence joins TRBV12-3 or TRBV12-4 and TRBJ1-1; 8 positions agree with TRBD1. This CDR3 contains 15 residues. V lost 7 bases, J lost 1 base, and 8 bases stayed unmatched. The CDR3 DNA is TGTGCCAGCACTTTTAGCACAGGGGGGAACACTGAAGCTTTCTTT. This encodes CASTFSTGGNTEAFF.

V is TRBV4-3 and J is TRBJ1-2; D unclear. CDR3 length: 16 amino acids. CDR1 and CDR2 from the germline V gene are LGHNA and YSLEER. The ends were cut back, 0 bases at V and 0 bases at J, with 11 bases in the middle. CDR3 sequence reads: CASSQDHGNSNYGYTF. CDR3 in DNA: TGCGCCAGCAGCCAAGATCATGGCAATTCTAACTATGGCTACACCTTC.

The V and J genes are TRBV5-1 and TRBJ1-3; D is undetermined. This CDR3 has 15 amino acids. Germline V CDR1 and CDR2: SGHRS, YFSETQ. Trimming stripped 0 bases from V and 0 bases from J, with 7 bases between. The CDR3 nucleotides are TGCGCCAGCAGCTTGGACCGGACCTCTGGAAACACCATATATTTT. This encodes CASSLDRTSGNTIYF.

Here the CDR3 reads CASSLRQGSQPQHF. CDR3 DNA: TGTGCCAGCAGTTTAAGACAGGGGAGTCAGCCCCAGCATTTT. The chain joins TRBV6-2 or TRBV6-3 to TRBJ1-5, with 8 bases identical to TRBD1. Germline trimming cut 4 bases from V and 6 bases from J; bases unmatched to any gene: 5. The CDR3 runs 14 residues. CDR1 is MNHEY and CDR2 is SVGEGT in the germline V gene.

A few counts support this clonotype. The V and J genes are TRBV4-3 and TRBJ2-6; perhaps TRBD1 as D (6 bases). The CDR3 extends over 17 amino acids. V was shortened by 2 bases and J by 0 bases, with 11 bases between the two germline ends. CDR1 is LGHNA, CDR2 YSLEER, per germline. The CDR3 bases are TGCGCCAGCAGCCAAAGACAGGCATACTCTGGGGCCAACGTCCTGACTTTC. Translated, it gives CASSQRQAYSGANVLTF.

The chain couples TRBV7-2 to TRBJ2-7, with 7 bases identical to TRBD1. CDR3 length: 12 amino acids. Germline assignment: CDR1 SGHTA and CDR2 FQGNSA. The J segment lost 8 bases and the V segment lost 5 bases, leaving 6 bases of the junction unmatched. The CDR3 loop is CASSQGTAKQYF. The CDR3 bases are TGTGCCAGCAGCCAGGGGACAGCTAAGCAGTACTTC.

The chain couples TRBV27 to TRBJ2-1; D call uncertain. CDR1 and CDR2 (germline): MNHEY, SMNVEV (reference sequence). Trimming left V 5 bases short and J 0 bases short, with 5 bases between. The CDR3 covers 13 residues. The chain's CDR3 is CASSRPSYNEQFF. CDR3 nucleotide sequence: TGTGCCAGCAGTCGCCCCTCCTACAATGAGCAGTTCTTC.

To note about this clonotype: The junction differs from germline at one of its ends, possibly a read error. This chain uses TRBV11-3 with TRBJ2-3, with D maybe TRBD2 (5 bases). CDR3 length equals 16 residues. Germline CDR1 reads SGHNT; CDR2 reads YENEEA. The chain's CDR3 is CAGSSEGYSSTDTQYF. CDR3 DNA: TGTGCCGGCAGCTCCGAGGGCTACTCTAGCACAGATACGCAGTATTTT. The whole variable domain, remainder taken from reference TRBV11-3 and TRBJ2-3, is EAGVVQSPRYKIIEKKQPVAFWCNPISGHNTLYWYLQNLGQGPELLIRYENEEAVDDSQLPKDRFSAERLKGVDSTLKIQPAELGDSAVYLCAGSSEGYSSTDTQYFGPGTRLTVL.

This clonotype was seen a few times. The V and J genes are TRBV7-6 and TRBJ1-1; D not resolved. CDR1 is SGHVS and CDR2 is FNYEAQ in the germline V gene. Trimming took 3 bases from V and 2 from J, leaving 10 bases between them. The CDR3 totals 14 residues. CDR3 in amino acids: CASSFLDGNTEAFF. CDR3 nucleotides: TGTGCCAGCAGCTTCCTAGACGGCAACACTGAAGCTTTCTTT.

The chain couples TRBV6-2 or TRBV6-3 to TRBJ1-4; D gene unclear. The CDR3 totals 14 residues. CDR1 is MNHEY and CDR2 is SVGEGT in the germline V gene. V was cut by 6 bases and J by 2 bases, with 10 bases left in between. The CDR3 coding sequence is TGTGCCAGCAGCCGGCAGCGGACTAATGAAAAACTGTTTTTT. Protein product: CASSRQRTNEKLFF.

The CDR3 nucleotides are TGTGCCAGCAGTGAGATACAGGGGGCAGGGGAGACCCAGTACTTC. Its translation is CASSEIQGAGETQYF. V usage is TRBV25-1 and J usage is TRBJ2-5; 9 bases line up with TRBD1. Germline CDR1 MGHDK, CDR2 SYGVNS. There are 15 residues in the CDR3. V lost 3 bases to trimming and J lost 5 bases; unmatched junction nucleotides: 7.

Only a few counts were recorded for this clonotype. The V and J genes are TRBV6-5 and TRBJ2-2, with 10 bases identical to TRBD1. V shed 1 base, J shed 5 bases, and the junction held 4 bases outside the gene matches. Per germline, CDR1 MNHEY and CDR2 SVGAGI. The CDR3 is 16 residues long. The CDR3 DNA follows: TGTGCCAGCAGTTACTTAAGGACAGGGGGGACCGGGGAGCTGTTTTTT. Its protein product is CASSYLRTGGTGELFF.